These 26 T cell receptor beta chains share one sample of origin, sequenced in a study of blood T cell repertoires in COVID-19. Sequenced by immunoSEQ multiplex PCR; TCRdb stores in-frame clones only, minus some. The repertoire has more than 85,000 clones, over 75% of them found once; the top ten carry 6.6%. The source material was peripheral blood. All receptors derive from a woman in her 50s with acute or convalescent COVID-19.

The DNA for the CDR3 is TGTGCCTGGAGGGGACTAGCGGGATCGAATGAGCAGTTCTTC. Protein product: CAWRGLAGSNEQFF. The genes are TRBV30 and TRBJ2-1; 13 bases are a match to TRBD2. J lost 7 bases, V lost 3 bases, and 3 bases had no gene match. The germline CDR1 and CDR2 sequences are GTSNPN and SVGIG (reference sequence). The CDR3 contains 14 residues.

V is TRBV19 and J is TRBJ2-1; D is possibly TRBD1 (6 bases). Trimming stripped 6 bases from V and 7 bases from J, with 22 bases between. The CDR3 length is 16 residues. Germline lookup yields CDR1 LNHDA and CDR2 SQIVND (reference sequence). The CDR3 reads CASRTSGTSSWNEQFF. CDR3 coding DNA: TGTGCCAGTAGGACCTCCGGGACAAGCTCGTGGAATGAGCAGTTCTTC. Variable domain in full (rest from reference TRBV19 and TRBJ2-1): DGGITQSPKYLFRKEGQNVTLSCEQNLNHDAMYWYRQDPGQGLRLIYYSQIVNDFQKGDIAEGYSVSREKKESFPLTVTSAQKNPTAFYLCASRTSGTSSWNEQFFGPGTRLTVL.

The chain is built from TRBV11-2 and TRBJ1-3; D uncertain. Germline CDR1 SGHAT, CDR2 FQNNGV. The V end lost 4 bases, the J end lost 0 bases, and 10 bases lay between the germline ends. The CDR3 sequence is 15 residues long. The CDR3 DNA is TGTGCCAGCAGCTCAGCAGGTTCCTCTGGAAACACCATATATTTT. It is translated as CASSSAGSSGNTIYF.

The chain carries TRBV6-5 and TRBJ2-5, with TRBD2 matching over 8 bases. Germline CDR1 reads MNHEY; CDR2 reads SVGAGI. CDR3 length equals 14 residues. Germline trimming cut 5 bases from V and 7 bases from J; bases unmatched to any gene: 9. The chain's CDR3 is CASSTSYREGTQYF. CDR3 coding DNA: TGTGCCAGCAGTACCTCGTACCGGGAGGGGACCCAGTACTTC.

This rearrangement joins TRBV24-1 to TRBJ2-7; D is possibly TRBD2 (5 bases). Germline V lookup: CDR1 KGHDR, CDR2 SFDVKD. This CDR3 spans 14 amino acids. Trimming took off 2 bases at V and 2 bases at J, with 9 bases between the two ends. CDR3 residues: CATSDYGNPYEQYF. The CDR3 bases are TGTGCCACCAGTGATTACGGGAACCCCTACGAGCAGTACTTC.

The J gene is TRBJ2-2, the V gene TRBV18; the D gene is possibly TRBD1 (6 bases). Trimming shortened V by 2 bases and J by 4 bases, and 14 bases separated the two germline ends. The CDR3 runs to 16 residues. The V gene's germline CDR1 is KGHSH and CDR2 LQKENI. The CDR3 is CASSPSTGTATGELFF. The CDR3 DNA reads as TGTGCCAGCTCACCATCCACAGGGACGGCCACCGGGGAGCTGTTTTTT.

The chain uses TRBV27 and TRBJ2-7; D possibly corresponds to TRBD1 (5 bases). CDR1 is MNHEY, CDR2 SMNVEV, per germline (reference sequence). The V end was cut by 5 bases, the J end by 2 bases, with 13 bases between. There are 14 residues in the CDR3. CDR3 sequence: CASSRQILAYEQYF. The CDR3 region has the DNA TGTGCCAGCAGTCGACAGATTCTGGCCTACGAGCAGTACTTC.

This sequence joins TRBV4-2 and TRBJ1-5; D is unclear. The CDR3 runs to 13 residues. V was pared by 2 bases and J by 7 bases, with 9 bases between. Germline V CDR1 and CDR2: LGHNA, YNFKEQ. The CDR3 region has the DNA TGTGCCAGCAGCCAAACTGAAGAACAGCCCCAGCATTTT. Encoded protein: CASSQTEEQPQHF.

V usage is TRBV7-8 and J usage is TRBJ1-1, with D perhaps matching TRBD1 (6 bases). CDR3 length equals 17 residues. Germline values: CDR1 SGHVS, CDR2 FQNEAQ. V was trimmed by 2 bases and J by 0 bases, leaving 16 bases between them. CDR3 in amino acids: CASSLRARGDMNTEAFF. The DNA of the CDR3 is TGTGCCAGCAGCTTAAGGGCCAGGGGCGACATGAACACTGAAGCTTTCTTT. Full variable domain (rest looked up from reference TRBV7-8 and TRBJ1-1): GAGVSQSPRYKVAKRGQDVALRCDPISGHVSLFWYQQALGQGPEFLTYFQNEAQLDKSGLPSDRFFAERPEGSVSTLKIQRTQQEDSAVYLCASSLRARGDMNTEAFFGQGTRLTVV.

The CDR3 spells CAISKASRTSGGSSDTQYF. DNA of the CDR3: TGTGCCATCAGCAAAGCGAGCCGGACTAGCGGGGGGAGTTCAGATACGCAGTATTTT. The gene calls are TRBV10-3 and TRBJ2-3, with 14 bases that match TRBD2. V gave up 6 bases and J gave up 4 bases; unmatched junction bases: 15. Germline V gives CDR1 ENHRY, CDR2 SYGVKD. The CDR3 consists of 19 residues.

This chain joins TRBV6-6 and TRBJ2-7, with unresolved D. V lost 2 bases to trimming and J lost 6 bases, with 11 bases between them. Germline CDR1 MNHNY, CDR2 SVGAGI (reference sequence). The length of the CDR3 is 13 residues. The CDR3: CASSYTDSAEQYF. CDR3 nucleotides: TGTGCCAGCAGTTACACAGATTCCGCCGAGCAGTACTTC.

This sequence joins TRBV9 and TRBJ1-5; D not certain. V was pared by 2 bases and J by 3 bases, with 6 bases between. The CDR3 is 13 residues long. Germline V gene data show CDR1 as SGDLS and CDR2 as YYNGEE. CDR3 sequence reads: CASSVRDNQPQHF. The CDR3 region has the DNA TGTGCCAGCAGCGTTCGGGACAATCAGCCCCAGCATTTT.

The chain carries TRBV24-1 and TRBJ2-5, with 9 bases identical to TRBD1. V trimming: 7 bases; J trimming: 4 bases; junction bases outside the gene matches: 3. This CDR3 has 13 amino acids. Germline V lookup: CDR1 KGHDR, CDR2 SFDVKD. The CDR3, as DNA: TGTGCCACCAGACAGGGGGCGGGAGAGACCCAGTACTTC. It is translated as CATRQGAGETQYF.

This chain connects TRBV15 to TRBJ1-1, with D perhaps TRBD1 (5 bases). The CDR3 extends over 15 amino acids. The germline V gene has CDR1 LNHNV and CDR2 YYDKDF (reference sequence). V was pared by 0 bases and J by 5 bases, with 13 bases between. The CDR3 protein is CATSRDGGVGTEAFF. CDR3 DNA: TGTGCCACCAGCAGAGATGGAGGGGTGGGGACTGAAGCTTTCTTT.

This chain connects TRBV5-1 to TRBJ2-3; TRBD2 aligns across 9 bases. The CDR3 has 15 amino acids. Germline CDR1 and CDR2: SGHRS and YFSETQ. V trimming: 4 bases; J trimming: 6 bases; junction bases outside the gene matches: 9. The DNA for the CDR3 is TGCGCCAGCAGCGGTAGCGGGGGAGCGGGGGATACGCAGTATTTT. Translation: CASSGSGGAGDTQYF.

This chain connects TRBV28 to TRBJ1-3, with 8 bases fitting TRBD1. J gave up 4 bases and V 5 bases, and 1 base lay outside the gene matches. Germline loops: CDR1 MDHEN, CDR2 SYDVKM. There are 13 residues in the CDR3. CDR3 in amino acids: CASSRQGGNTIYF. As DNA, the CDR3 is TGTGCCAGCAGTAGACAGGGGGGAAACACCATATATTTT.

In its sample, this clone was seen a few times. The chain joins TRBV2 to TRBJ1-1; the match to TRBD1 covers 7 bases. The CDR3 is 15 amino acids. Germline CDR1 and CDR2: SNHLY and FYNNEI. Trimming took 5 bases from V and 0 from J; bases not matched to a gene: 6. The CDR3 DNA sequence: TGTGCCAGCAGTTCAATGGGACAGTTGAACACTGAAGCTTTCTTT. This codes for CASSSMGQLNTEAFF.

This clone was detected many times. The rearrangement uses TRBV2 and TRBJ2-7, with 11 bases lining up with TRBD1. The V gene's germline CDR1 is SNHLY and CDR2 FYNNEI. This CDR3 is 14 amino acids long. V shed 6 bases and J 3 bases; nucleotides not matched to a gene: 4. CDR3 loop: CASSGTGGNYEQYF. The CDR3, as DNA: TGTGCCAGCAGCGGGACAGGGGGAAACTACGAGCAGTACTTC.

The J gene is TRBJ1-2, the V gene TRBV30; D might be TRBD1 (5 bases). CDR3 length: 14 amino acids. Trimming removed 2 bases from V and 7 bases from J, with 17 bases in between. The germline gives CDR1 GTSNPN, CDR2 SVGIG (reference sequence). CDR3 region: CAWSNLRGEAGYTF. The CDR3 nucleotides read TGTGCCTGGAGTAACCTAAGGGGTGAGGCTGGCTACACCTTC.

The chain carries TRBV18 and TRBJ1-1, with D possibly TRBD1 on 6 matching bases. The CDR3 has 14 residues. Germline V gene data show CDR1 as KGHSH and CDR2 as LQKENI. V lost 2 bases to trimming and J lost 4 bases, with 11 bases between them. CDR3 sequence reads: CASSPDYRATEAFF. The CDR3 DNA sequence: TGTGCCAGCTCACCAGACTACAGGGCCACTGAAGCTTTCTTT.

CDR3 loop: CASSLRRILQGGRETQYF. The CDR3 nucleotides read TGTGCCAGCAGTTTACGGAGGATTCTACAGGGTGGGCGAGAGACCCAGTACTTC. The chain carries TRBV28 and TRBJ2-5; D is possibly TRBD1 (6 bases). The CDR3 contains 18 residues. V lost 2 bases to trimming and J lost 4 bases, with 23 bases between them. Germline CDR1 reads MDHEN; CDR2 reads SYDVKM.

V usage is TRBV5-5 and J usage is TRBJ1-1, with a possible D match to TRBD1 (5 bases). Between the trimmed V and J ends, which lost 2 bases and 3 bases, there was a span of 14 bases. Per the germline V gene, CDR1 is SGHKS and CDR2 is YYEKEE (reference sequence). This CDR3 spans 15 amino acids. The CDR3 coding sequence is TGTGCCAGCAGCTTTCGCCCGCGGGGGGACACTGAAGCTTTCTTT. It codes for CASSFRPRGDTEAFF.

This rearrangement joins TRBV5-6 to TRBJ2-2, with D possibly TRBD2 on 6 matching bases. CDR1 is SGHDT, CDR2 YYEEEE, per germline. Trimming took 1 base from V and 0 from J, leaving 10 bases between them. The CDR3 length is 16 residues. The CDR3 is CASSLWLATNTGELFF. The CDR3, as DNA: TGTGCCAGCAGCTTGTGGCTAGCGACGAACACCGGGGAGCTGTTTTTT.

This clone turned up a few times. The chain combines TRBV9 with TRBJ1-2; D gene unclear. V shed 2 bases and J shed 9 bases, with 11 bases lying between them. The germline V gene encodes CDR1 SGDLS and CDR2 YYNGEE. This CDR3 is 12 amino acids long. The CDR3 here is CASSVGGWRYTF. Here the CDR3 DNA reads TGTGCCAGCAGCGTCGGCGGGTGGCGCTACACCTTC.

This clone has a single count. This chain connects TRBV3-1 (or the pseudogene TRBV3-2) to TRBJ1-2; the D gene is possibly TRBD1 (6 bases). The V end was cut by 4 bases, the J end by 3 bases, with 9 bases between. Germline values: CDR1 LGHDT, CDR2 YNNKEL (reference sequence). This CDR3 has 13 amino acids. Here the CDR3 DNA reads TGTGCCAGCAGCCGAGGGGGTTACTATGGCTACACCTTC. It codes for CASSRGGYYGYTF.

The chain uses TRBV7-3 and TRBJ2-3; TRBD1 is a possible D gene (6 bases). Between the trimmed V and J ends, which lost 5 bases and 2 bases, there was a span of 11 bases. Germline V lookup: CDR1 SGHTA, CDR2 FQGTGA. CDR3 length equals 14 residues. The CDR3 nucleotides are TGTGCCAGCAGCCCCGGGACATACACAGATACGCAGTATTTT. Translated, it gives CASSPGTYTDTQYF.